The sequence of this T cell receptor beta chain was determined in a study of T cell repertoires in cytomegalovirus infection. Each CDR3 protein is one row after TCRdb ran MiXCR on the reads. Among about 160,000 distinct CDR3 sequences listed, about 22% were seen once. Points from the study as a whole: HLA-C-restricted, CMV-specific TCR beta clonotypes were dominant ex vivo.

V lost 1 base to trimming and J lost 5 bases; unmatched junction nucleotides: 4. CDR1 is SGHVS, CDR2 FQNEAQ, per germline. The CDR3 is 15 amino acids. This clonotype was counted a few times. What it recognizes is unknown. The material sequenced was CD8+ T cells from cultured PBMCs, taken from culture after CMV antigen stimulation. This chain uses TRBV7-8 with TRBJ1-2; the match to TRBD1 covers 10 bases. The origin of this receptor is a human donor in good health (CMV status not recorded). Some clones in this sample may be carry-over from other donors' samples. CDR3 sequence: CASSLGDRGAYGYTF. The CDR3, as DNA: TGTGCCAGCAGCTTAGGGGACAGGGGCGCGTATGGCTACACCTTC.